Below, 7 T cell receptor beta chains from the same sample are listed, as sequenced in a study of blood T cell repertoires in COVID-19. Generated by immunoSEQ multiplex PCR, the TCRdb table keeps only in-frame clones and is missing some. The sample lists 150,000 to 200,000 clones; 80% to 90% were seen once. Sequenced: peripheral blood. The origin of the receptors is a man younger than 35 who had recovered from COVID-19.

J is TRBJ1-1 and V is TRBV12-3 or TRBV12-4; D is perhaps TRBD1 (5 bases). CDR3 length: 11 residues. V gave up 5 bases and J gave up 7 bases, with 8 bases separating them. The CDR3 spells CASSRGFEAFF. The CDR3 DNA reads TGTGCCAGCAGTAGGGGATTTGAAGCTTTCTTT.

CDR3: CAISESASGSVNEQYF. CDR3 nucleotide sequence: TGTGCCATCAGTGAGTCGGCTAGCGGGAGTGTAAACGAGCAGTACTTC. V and J are TRBV10-3 and TRBJ2-7; 10 bases agree with TRBD2. The germline CDR1 and CDR2 sequences are ENHRY and SYGVKD. The CDR3 totals 16 residues. Trimming cost V 0 bases and J 5 bases; bases outside gene matches: 7.

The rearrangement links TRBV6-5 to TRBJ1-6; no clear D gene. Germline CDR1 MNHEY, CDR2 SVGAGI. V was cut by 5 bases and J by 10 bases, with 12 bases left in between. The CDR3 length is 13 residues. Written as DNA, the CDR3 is TGTGCCAGCAGTCCCGATGACACCTCACCCCTCCACTTT. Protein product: CASSPDDTSPLHF.

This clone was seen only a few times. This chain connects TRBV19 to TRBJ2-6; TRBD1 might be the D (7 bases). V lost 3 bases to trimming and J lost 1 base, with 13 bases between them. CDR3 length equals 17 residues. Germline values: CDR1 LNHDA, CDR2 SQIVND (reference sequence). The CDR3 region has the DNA TGTGCCAGTAGTATGGGCAGGGGGAGGTCTGGGGCCAACGTCCTGACTTTC. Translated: CASSMGRGRSGANVLTF.

The DNA of the CDR3 is TGCGCCAGCAGCTTGAATATGGAGACCCAGTACTTC. This sequence encodes CASSLNMETQYF. This chain joins TRBV5-1 and TRBJ2-5, with D hard to call. The CDR3 runs to 12 residues. Deletions cut 1 base from V and 5 bases from J, with 6 bases between. Germline loops: CDR1 SGHRS, CDR2 YFSETQ.

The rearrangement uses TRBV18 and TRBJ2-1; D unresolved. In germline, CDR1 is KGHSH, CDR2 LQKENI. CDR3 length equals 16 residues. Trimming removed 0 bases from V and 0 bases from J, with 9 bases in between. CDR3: CASSPPVGPSYNEQFF. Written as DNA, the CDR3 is TGTGCCAGCTCACCACCAGTGGGCCCCTCCTACAATGAGCAGTTCTTC.

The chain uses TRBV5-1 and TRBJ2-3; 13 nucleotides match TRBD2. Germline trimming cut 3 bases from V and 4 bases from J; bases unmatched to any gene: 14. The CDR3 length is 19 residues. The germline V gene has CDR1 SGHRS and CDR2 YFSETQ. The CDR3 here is CASSWNRSWTSGSSDTQYF. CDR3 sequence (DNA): TGCGCCAGCAGCTGGAATAGAAGTTGGACTAGCGGGAGTTCAGATACGCAGTATTTT.